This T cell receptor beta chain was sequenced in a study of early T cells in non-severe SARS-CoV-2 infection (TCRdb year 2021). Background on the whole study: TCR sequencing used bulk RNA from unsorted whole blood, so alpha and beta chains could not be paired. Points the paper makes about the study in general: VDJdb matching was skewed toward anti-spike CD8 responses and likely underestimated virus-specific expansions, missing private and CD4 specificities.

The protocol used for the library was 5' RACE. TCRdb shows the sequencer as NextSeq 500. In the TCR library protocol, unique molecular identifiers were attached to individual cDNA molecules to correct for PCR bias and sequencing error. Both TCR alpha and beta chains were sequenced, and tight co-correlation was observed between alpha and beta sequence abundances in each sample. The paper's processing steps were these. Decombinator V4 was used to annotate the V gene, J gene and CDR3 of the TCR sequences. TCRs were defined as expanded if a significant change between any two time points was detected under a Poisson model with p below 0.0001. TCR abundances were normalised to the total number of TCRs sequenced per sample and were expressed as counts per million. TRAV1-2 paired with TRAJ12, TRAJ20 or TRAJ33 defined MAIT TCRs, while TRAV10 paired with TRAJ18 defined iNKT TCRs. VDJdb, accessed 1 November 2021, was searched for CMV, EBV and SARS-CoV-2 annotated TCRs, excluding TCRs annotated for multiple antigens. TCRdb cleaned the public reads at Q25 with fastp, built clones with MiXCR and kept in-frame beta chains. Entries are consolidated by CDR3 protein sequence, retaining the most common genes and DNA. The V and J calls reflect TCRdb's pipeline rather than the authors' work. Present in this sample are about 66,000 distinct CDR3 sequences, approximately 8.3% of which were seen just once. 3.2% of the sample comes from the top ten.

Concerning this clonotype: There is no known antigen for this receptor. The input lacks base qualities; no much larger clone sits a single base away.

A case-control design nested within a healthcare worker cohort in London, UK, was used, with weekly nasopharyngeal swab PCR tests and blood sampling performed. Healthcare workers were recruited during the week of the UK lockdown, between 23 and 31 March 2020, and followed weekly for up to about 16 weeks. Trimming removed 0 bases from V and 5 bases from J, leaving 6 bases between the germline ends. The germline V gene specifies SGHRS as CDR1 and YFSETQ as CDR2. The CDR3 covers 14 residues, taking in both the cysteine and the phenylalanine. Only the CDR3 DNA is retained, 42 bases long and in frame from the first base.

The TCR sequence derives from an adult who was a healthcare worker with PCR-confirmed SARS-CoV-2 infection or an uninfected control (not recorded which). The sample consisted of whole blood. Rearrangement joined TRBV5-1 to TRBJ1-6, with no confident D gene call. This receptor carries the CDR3 CASSLAPDNSPLHF. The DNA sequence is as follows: TGCGCCAGCAGCTTGGCACCGGATAATTCACCCCTCCACTTT.